This entry lists 30 T cell receptor beta chains sequenced from one sample in a study of blood T cells in healthy people across ages. A second about 7 to 11 cycle PCR used barcoded and J-beta primers. TCRdb ran MiXCR on the 5' RACE reads and lists one entry per CDR3 protein. The sample lists around 1.5 million distinct CDR3 sequences; 59% were seen once. Sequencing used blood. These receptors came from a man between 18 and 35 years old in good health.

This clonotype was counted a few times. The chain couples TRBV4-2 to TRBJ2-5; D tentatively reads TRBD1 or TRBD2 (6 bases each). V gave up 2 bases and J gave up 5 bases, with 9 bases separating them. Per germline, CDR1 LGHNA and CDR2 YNFKEQ. The CDR3 sequence is 13 residues long. The CDR3 region is CASSQLGGETQYF. CDR3 coding DNA: TGTGCCAGCAGCCAACTAGGGGGGGAGACCCAGTACTTC.

This clonotype was detected only a few times. The chain links TRBV4-1 to TRBJ2-1; 8 bases agree with TRBD1. V shed 6 bases, J shed 7 bases, and the junction held 8 bases outside the gene matches. CDR1 and CDR2 (germline): MGHRA, YSYEKL. The CDR3 runs to 14 residues. CDR3 nucleotide sequence: TGCGCCAGCAGACCACAGGGGGGTAGAAATGAGCAGTTCTTC. Protein: CASRPQGGRNEQFF.

This chain connects TRBV12-3 or TRBV12-4 to TRBJ1-5, with D uncertain. Trimming shortened V by 4 bases and J by 0 bases, and 13 bases separated the two germline ends. The CDR3 totals 16 residues. CDR3 nucleotides: TGTGCCAGCAGTTACAAGGGCGCATATAGCAATCAGCCCCAGCATTTT. Protein: CASSYKGAYSNQPQHF.

The chain uses TRBV7-9 and TRBJ2-7; tentatively, D is TRBD2 (5 bases). With 5 bases removed from V and 2 bases from J, the gap between germline ends came to 13 bases. This CDR3 spans 14 amino acids. The germline V gene has CDR1 SEHNR and CDR2 FQNEAQ (reference sequence). CDR3 amino acids: CASSPRAFTYEQYF. The CDR3, as DNA: TGTGCCAGCAGCCCGAGGGCATTCACCTACGAGCAGTACTTC.

This clonotype showed up just a few times. J is TRBJ1-2 and V is TRBV29-1, with D unclear. Germline V gene sequence: CDR1 SQVTM, CDR2 ANQGSEA. Trimming cost V 6 bases and J 0 bases, with 11 bases left between them. This CDR3 has 13 residues. Written as DNA, the CDR3 is TGCAGCGTCCCCCTCGAAGCTAACTATGGCTACACCTTC. Translated: CSVPLEANYGYTF.

The V call is TRBV29-1, the J call TRBJ2-7; TRBD1 is a possible D gene (6 bases). The end of the DNA is better explained by TRBJ2-5, so the J call may be wrong. The CDR3 extends over 13 amino acids. The germline CDR1 and CDR2 sequences are SQVTM and ANQGSEA. The CDR3 loop is CSVVSGAQETQYF. In DNA, the CDR3 is TGCAGCGTTGTGTCAGGGGCTCAGGAGACCCAGTACTTC.

The gene calls are TRBV6-2 or TRBV6-3 and TRBJ2-7; D is possibly TRBD1 (6 bases). The V end was cut by 8 bases, the J end by 2 bases, with 22 bases between. Germline lookup yields CDR1 MNHEY and CDR2 SVGEGT. The CDR3 loop spans 16 amino acids. The CDR3 reads CASARQGGQAPYEQYF. In DNA, the CDR3 is TGTGCCAGCGCCCGCCAAGGGGGACAAGCCCCCTACGAGCAGTACTTC.

This chain connects TRBV7-8 to TRBJ2-1; possibly TRBD1 or TRBD2 for D (5 bases each). The CDR3 loop spans 15 amino acids. V lost 5 bases and J lost 7, with 18 bases in between. Germline assignment: CDR1 SGHVS and CDR2 FQNEAQ. CDR3 in amino acids: CASSATGRLVNEQFF. CDR3 coding DNA: TGTGCCAGCAGCGCCACGGGACGCCTTGTGAATGAGCAGTTCTTC.

This chain connects TRBV6-6 to TRBJ1-1, with a tentative D call TRBD1 (5 bases). V lost 2 bases to trimming and J lost 6 bases, with 7 bases between them. There are 12 residues in the CDR3. From germline, CDR1 is MNHNY and CDR2 SVGAGI (reference sequence). The CDR3 here is CASSYDSSEAFF. The CDR3 DNA reads TGTGCCAGCAGTTACGACAGCTCTGAAGCTTTCTTT.

This chain connects TRBV5-1 to TRBJ2-3; 7 bases line up with TRBD1. Germline assignment: CDR1 SGHRS and CDR2 YFSETQ. The CDR3 runs to 17 residues. V gave up 0 bases and J gave up 0 bases; unmatched junction bases: 7. The chain's CDR3 is CASSLARQGLSTDTQYF. The CDR3 DNA reads as TGCGCCAGCAGCTTGGCCAGACAGGGCCTAAGCACAGATACGCAGTATTTT.

The table lists this clonotype with a few counts. This rearrangement joins TRBV9 to TRBJ2-7; D may be TRBD1 (5 bases). Between the trimmed V and J ends, which lost 4 bases and 0 bases, there was a span of 14 bases. The CDR3 contains 15 residues. Germline CDR1 is SGDLS and CDR2 is YYNGEE. The CDR3 region is CASSLGAASSYEQYF. The CDR3 nucleotides read TGTGCCAGCAGCTTAGGGGCTGCTAGCTCCTACGAGCAGTACTTC.

The V call is TRBV7-9, the J call TRBJ2-1; D is ambiguous. Judging by the DNA end, TRBJ2-7 fits better; the J call may be wrong. The CDR3 loop spans 13 amino acids. Looked up from germline, CDR1 is SEHNR and CDR2 is FQNEAQ (reference sequence). The CDR3 is CASSLPAGNEQYF. The DNA of the CDR3 is TGTGCCAGCAGCCTACCCGCCGGAAATGAGCAGTACTTC.

J is TRBJ2-2 and V is TRBV4-1; D gene uncertain. Germline CDR1 reads MGHRA; CDR2 reads YSYEKL. Trimming removed 1 base at V and 6 bases at J, with 9 bases between. The length of the CDR3 is 14 residues. CDR3 sequence: CASSQVHRAGELFF. In nucleotides, the CDR3 is TGCGCCAGCAGCCAAGTTCATAGGGCCGGGGAGCTGTTTTTT.

The rearrangement links TRBV2 to TRBJ2-1; possibly TRBD2 for D (5 bases). V lost 4 bases and J lost 0, with 10 bases in between. Germline CDR1 and CDR2: SNHLY and FYNNEI. The CDR3 totals 15 residues. Written as DNA, the CDR3 is TGTGCCAGCAGTGGCCCGGGGATCTCCTACAATGAGCAGTTCTTC. Its translation: CASSGPGISYNEQFF.

This chain uses TRBV2 with TRBJ2-1; 7 nucleotides agree with TRBD2. V dropped 4 bases and J dropped 9; count of bases not matched to a gene: 6. The germline CDR1 and CDR2 sequences are SNHLY and FYNNEI. The CDR3 runs to 13 residues. CDR3 in DNA: TGTGCCAGCAGTGGCTCTAGCGGAGGTGAGCAGTTCTTC. This codes for CASSGSSGGEQFF.

This clonotype was seen a handful of times. J is TRBJ2-1 and V is TRBV28; 13 nucleotides align to TRBD2. CDR3 length: 15 residues. Per germline, CDR1 MDHEN and CDR2 SYDVKM. V lost 5 bases, J lost 9 bases, and 7 bases stayed unmatched. The CDR3 coding sequence is TGTGCCAGCAGTACGAGGACTAGCGGGGGTGGTGAGCAGTTCTTC. This encodes CASSTRTSGGGEQFF.

The chain links TRBV27 to TRBJ1-1; D may be TRBD1 (5 bases). The V gene's germline CDR1 is MNHEY and CDR2 SMNVEV (reference sequence). The CDR3 contains 13 residues. Between the trimmed V and J ends, which lost 7 bases and 1 base, there was a span of 10 bases. Here the CDR3 reads CASKGNGNTEAFF. The CDR3 DNA sequence: TGTGCCAGCAAGGGGAACGGGAACACTGAAGCTTTCTTT.

The chain carries TRBV28 and TRBJ2-5; either TRBD1 or TRBD2 may fit D (5 bases each). Trimming left V 3 bases short and J 2 bases short, with 10 bases between. The CDR3 spans 14 residues. Germline CDR1 and CDR2: MDHEN and SYDVKM. The CDR3 DNA sequence: TGTGCCAGCAGTTTTGGGGACGGACAAGAGACCCAGTACTTC. It codes for CASSFGDGQETQYF.

The genes are TRBV6-2 or TRBV6-3 and TRBJ1-1, with 7 bases lining up with TRBD1. The J segment lost 11 bases and the V segment lost 4 bases, leaving 7 bases of the junction unmatched. The germline CDR1 and CDR2 sequences are MNHEY and SVGEGT. CDR3 length: 12 residues. The CDR3 protein is CASSCAGQKAFF. The CDR3 DNA reads TGTGCCAGCAGTTGCGCGGGACAGAAGGCTTTCTTT.

The V gene is TRBV29-1, the J gene TRBJ1-1; 7 bases agree with TRBD1. The CDR3 totals 12 residues. Germline V CDR1 and CDR2: SQVTM, ANQGSEA. Germline trimming cut 5 bases from V and 8 bases from J; bases unmatched to any gene: 8. For the CDR3, the DNA is TGCAGCGTTAGAGGACAGGAAGCGGAAGCTTTCTTT. Translation gives CSVRGQEAEAFF.

This clonotype was seen only a few times. The genes are TRBV2 and TRBJ2-6, with a tentative D call TRBD1 (6 bases). Trimming stripped 5 bases from V and 0 bases from J, with 11 bases between. The CDR3 runs to 16 residues. Germline assignment: CDR1 SNHLY and CDR2 FYNNEI. The CDR3 spells CASSSDRSSGANVLTF. The CDR3 DNA reads TGTGCCAGCAGTTCGGACAGAAGCTCTGGGGCCAACGTCCTGACTTTC.

CDR3 DNA: TGTGCCAGCAGCTTAATACAGACCAATGAAAAACTGTTTTTT. Translating gives CASSLIQTNEKLFF. This chain connects TRBV7-9 to TRBJ1-4, with unresolved D. CDR1 and CDR2 from the germline V gene are SEHNR and FQNEAQ (reference sequence). The CDR3 totals 14 residues. V was pared by 2 bases and J by 5 bases, with 9 bases between.

This clonotype was seen more than once but under ten times. V usage is TRBV20-1 and J usage is TRBJ2-7; no clear D gene. The CDR3 totals 13 residues. With 0 bases removed from V and 2 bases from J, the gap between germline ends came to 8 bases. Germline values: CDR1 DFQATT, CDR2 SNEGSKA (reference sequence). The CDR3 DNA reads TGCAGTGCTAGAGATCCGGATCCCTACGAGCAGTACTTC. It yields the protein CSARDPDPYEQYF.

This CDR3 is CATSGATSSYNEQYF. CDR3 coding DNA: TGTGCCACCAGTGGGGCCACTAGCTCCTACAATGAGCAGTACTTC. The genes are TRBV24-1 and TRBJ2-1; possibly TRBD2 for D (6 bases). The assigned J gene may be wrong: the sequence end matches TRBJ2-7 better. Germline-derived CDR1 and CDR2 are KGHDR and SFDVKD. This CDR3 comprises 15 residues.

This clonotype was seen once. The rearrangement joins TRBV6-1 to TRBJ1-1, with D possibly TRBD1 on 5 matching bases. V shed 3 bases and J shed 8 bases, with 13 bases lying between them. CDR1 and CDR2 from the germline V gene are MNHNS and SASEGT. CDR3 length: 13 residues. In DNA form, the CDR3 reads TGTGCCAGCAGTGAGGGCCGGGGACTGGAAGCTTTCTTT. This codes for CASSEGRGLEAFF.

CDR3 amino acids: CASSQGNGGKTDTQYF. CDR3 bases: TGTGCCAGCAGCCAAGGTAACGGGGGGAAGACAGATACGCAGTATTTT. This rearrangement joins TRBV4-2 to TRBJ2-3; 7 bases align to TRBD2. CDR1 is LGHNA and CDR2 is YNFKEQ in the germline V gene. V dropped 1 base and J dropped 3; count of bases not matched to a gene: 7. The CDR3 is 16 amino acids.

This clonotype was counted once. V and J are TRBV7-2 and TRBJ2-5; 8 nucleotides match TRBD2. Germline V lookup: CDR1 SGHTA, CDR2 FQGNSA. Unmatched junction bases numbered 6, after V lost 5 bases and J lost 4 bases. The CDR3 spans 14 residues. The chain's CDR3 is CASSVVLAGETQYF. CDR3 DNA sequence: TGTGCCAGCAGCGTAGTGCTAGCGGGAGAGACCCAGTACTTC.

The rearrangement joins TRBV20-1 to TRBJ2-1, with D unclear. Trimming stripped 3 bases from V and 3 bases from J, with 6 bases between. Germline values: CDR1 DFQATT, CDR2 SNEGSKA (reference sequence). The CDR3 is made up of 12 amino acids. In DNA, the CDR3 is TGCAGTGCTAGCCCATTCTACAATGAGCAGTTCTTC. Translated: CSASPFYNEQFF.

This clonotype has only a few counts. V usage is TRBV4-1 and J usage is TRBJ1-1, with D unclear. The CDR3 runs to 16 residues. Trimming pared 3 bases from V and 5 bases from J, leaving 19 bases between. The germline gives CDR1 MGHRA, CDR2 YSYEKL. Here the CDR3 reads CASSQVGGGRRTEAFF. DNA of the CDR3: TGCGCCAGCAGCCAGGTTGGAGGAGGAAGACGAACTGAAGCTTTCTTT.

This chain uses TRBV7-2 with TRBJ2-7; 9 bases are a match to TRBD2. Trimming took 4 bases from V and 3 from J; bases not matched to a gene: 4. The V gene's germline CDR1 is SGHTA and CDR2 FQGNSA. This CDR3 spans 14 amino acids. The CDR3 DNA follows: TGTGCCAGCAGCTCTTCTAGCGGGGACTACGAGCAGTACTTC. This encodes CASSSSSGDYEQYF. The whole variable domain, remainder taken from reference TRBV7-2 and TRBJ2-7, is GAGVSQSPSNKVTEKGKDVELRCDPISGHTALYWYRQSLGQGLEFLIYFQGNSAPDKSGLPSDRFSAERTGGSVSTLTIQRTQQEDSAVYLCASSSSSGDYEQYFGPGTRLTVT.